A selection of T cell receptor beta chains follows, all from one sample in a study of T-cell reconstitution after alpha-beta-depleted transplantation in children. TCRdb itself ran the PCR reads through MiXCR, one entry per CDR3 protein. The sample includes approximately 200,000 distinct CDR3 sequences, roughly 6.3% of them seen just once. Sequenced material: PBMCs, taken before TCRalphabeta/CD19-depleted stem cell transplant. All receptors derive from a girl under three years old with combined immunodeficiency, due to receive a stem cell transplant. Both conserved end residues are part of each CDR3. Fields, in order: D gene, clone size, V gene, J gene, CDR3 protein, CDR3 DNA. The D gene is left open where the match is weak. Clone size is stated in some rows and not others, as once, few, many or a class when expanded.

TRBD1	many	TRBV9	TRBJ2-2	CASSPHRGPGTGELFF	TGTGCCAGCAGCCCCCACAGGGGGCCTGGCACCGGGGAGCTGTTTTTT
NA	NA	TRBV20-1	TRBJ2-7	CSAPSVGEGVRSYEQYF	TGCAGTGCTCCCTCGGTGGGGGAGGGGGTGAGATCCTACGAGCAGTACTTC
NA	many	TRBV7-2	TRBJ1-6	CASSLRPGWNSPLHF	TGTGCCAGCAGCTTACGTCCTGGTTGGAATTCACCCCTCCACTTT
TRBD2	many	TRBV7-2	TRBJ2-1	CASSFLTSGILDEQFF	TGTGCCAGCAGCTTTCTGACTAGCGGGATTTTGGATGAGCAGTTCTTC
NA	many	TRBV5-1	TRBJ2-5	CASSLRGTGQETQYF	TGCGCCAGCAGCTTGAGGGGGACGGGGCAAGAGACCCAGTACTTC
NA	many	TRBV7-9	TRBJ2-5	CASSLALVKNQETQYF	TGTGCCAGCAGCTTAGCGCTGGTAAAGAATCAAGAGACCCAGTACTTC
TRBD1	many	TRBV15	TRBJ2-3	CATSRTGWVTDTQYF	TGTGCCACCAGCAGGACAGGGTGGGTAACAGATACGCAGTATTTT
NA	many	TRBV6-4	TRBJ2-3	CASSQTDTGSGLWATDTQYF	TGTGCCAGCAGCCAAACCGACACAGGGTCCGGGTTGTGGGCAACAGATACGCAGTATTTT
NA	NA	TRBV29-1	TRBJ2-3	CSVEGASVDTQYF	TGCAGCGTTGAAGGGGCTAGCGTCGATACGCAGTATTTT
TRBD1	medium-sized	TRBV29-1	TRBJ2-2	CSVESGGAGELFF	TGCAGCGTTGAATCAGGGGGCGCCGGGGAGCTGTTTTTT
TRBD1	many	TRBV20-1	TRBJ1-5	CSAGTGNQPQHF	TGCAGTGCTGGGACAGGCAATCAGCCCCAGCATTTT
NA	many	TRBV28	TRBJ2-7	CASTKWNYEQYF	TGTGCCAGCACTAAATGGAACTACGAGCAGTACTTC
NA	many	TRBV20-1	TRBJ2-7	CSARGAPPAYYEQYF	TGCAGTGCTAGGGGCGCTCCCCCCGCTTATTACGAGCAGTACTTC
TRBD2	many	TRBV7-8	TRBJ2-1	CASSVGLVYNEQFF	TGTGCCAGCAGCGTCGGACTAGTCTACAATGAGCAGTTCTTC
NA	many	TRBV12-3/TRBV12-4	TRBJ2-3	CASRPPALYTDTQYF	TGTGCCAGCAGACCCCCCGCTTTGTACACAGATACGCAGTATTTT
TRBD1	many	TRBV6-2/TRBV6-3	TRBJ1-1	CASSITGGTEAFF	TGTGCCAGCAGTATTACAGGGGGGACTGAAGCTTTCTTT
TRBD1	many	TRBV4-3	TRBJ1-3	CASSQGQGAGNTIYF	TGCGCCAGCAGCCAAGGACAGGGGGCTGGAAACACCATATATTTT
NA	many	TRBV28	TRBJ1-1	CASSLSSDWNTEAFF	TGTGCCAGCAGTTTATCCTCAGACTGGAACACTGAAGCTTTCTTT
TRBD1	NA	TRBV5-6	TRBJ1-6	CASTTLGQPTYNSPLHF	TGTGCCAGCACCACCCTGGGACAGCCGACCTATAATTCACCCCTCCACTTT
NA	many	TRBV11-2	TRBJ2-7	CASSLVFSPVYEQYF	TGTGCCAGCAGCTTAGTATTTTCCCCCGTCTACGAGCAGTACTTC
NA	many	TRBV27	TRBJ2-3	CASTSGHTQYF	TGTGCCAGCACCTCAGGTCATACGCAGTATTTT
NA	few	TRBV2	TRBJ1-1	CASISGRNTEAFF	TGTGCCAGCATCTCAGGACGGAACACTGAAGCTTTCTTT
NA	few	TRBV7-8	TRBJ2-5	CASSSRPYQETQYF	TGTGCCAGCAGCTCCCGACCCTACCAAGAGACCCAGTACTTC
NA	NA	TRBV28	TRBJ2-1	CASTPRGGARNEQFF	TGTGCCAGCACTCCTAGGGGGGGGGCCCGGAATGAGCAGTTCTTC
NA	many	TRBV5-1	TRBJ2-2	CASSFDRQDYTGELFF	TGCGCCAGCAGCTTTGATCGGCAGGACTACACCGGGGAGCTGTTTTTT
NA	many	TRBV6-2/TRBV6-3	TRBJ1-1	CASSYWTLEGAFF	TGTGCCAGCAGTTACTGGACACTGGAAGGAGCTTTCTTT
TRBD1	NA	TRBV7-7	TRBJ2-7	CASSQSQGAYEQYF	TGTGCTAGCAGCCAATCGCAGGGGGCCTACGAGCAGTACTTC
TRBD2	few	TRBV27	TRBJ2-1	CASGSGLAGARYHNEQFF	TGTGCCAGCGGTTCGGGACTAGCGGGAGCAAGGTACCACAATGAGCAGTTCTTC
NA	many	TRBV5-4	TRBJ2-3	CASSPLGDPLYF	TGTGCCAGCAGCCCACTGGGGGACCCGCTGTATTTT
TRBD1	many	TRBV27	TRBJ2-1	CASSFTGTGEFF	TGTGCCAGCAGTTTCACCGGGACAGGGGAATTCTTC
NA	many	TRBV5-1	TRBJ2-3	CASSLEQIDTQYF	TGCGCCAGCAGCTTGGAGCAGATAGATACGCAGTATTTT
TRBD1	many	TRBV18	TRBJ2-1	CASSPTGGLTYNEQFF	TGTGCCAGCTCGCCCACAGGGGGCTTAACCTACAATGAGCAGTTCTTC
NA	many	TRBV12-3/TRBV12-4	TRBJ2-2	CASAPGTTGELFF	TGTGCCAGCGCTCCAGGGACGACCGGGGAGCTGTTTTTT
NA	many	TRBV24-1	TRBJ2-3	CATSDSFDTQYF	TGTGCCACCAGTGACAGTTTTGATACGCAGTATTTT
NA	many	TRBV21-1	TRBJ1-1	CASSKPPGDRRLNTEAFF	TGTGCCAGCAGCAAACCCCCCGGGGACAGGCGGTTGAACACTGAAGCTTTCTTT
TRBD1	NA	TRBV30	TRBJ1-1	CAWSVQGAGAEAFF	TGTGCCTGGAGTGTACAGGGGGCAGGAGCTGAAGCTTTCTTT
NA	many	TRBV4-2	TRBJ2-5	CASSRYAQQIQETQYF	TGTGCCAGCAGCCGTTACGCCCAGCAGATCCAAGAGACCCAGTACTTC
NA	many	TRBV12-3/TRBV12-4	TRBJ1-1	CASSSTANTEAFF	TGTGCCAGCAGTTCTACGGCGAACACTGAAGCTTTCTTT
TRBD2	many	TRBV29-1	TRBJ2-1	CSIEGSGSLLSYNEQFF	TGCAGCATTGAGGGTAGCGGGAGTTTACTCTCCTACAATGAGCAGTTCTTC
NA	many	TRBV15	TRBJ1-3	CATEQDSGNTIYF	TGTGCCACCGAACAGGACTCTGGAAACACCATATATTTT
NA	many	TRBV15	TRBJ2-1	CATSRSSLLEEAYNEQFF	TGTGCCACCAGCAGGAGTTCCCTACTAGAGGAGGCCTACAATGAGCAGTTCTTC
TRBD1	NA	TRBV25-1	TRBJ1-5	CASSDYNITTGTGSFVGNQPQHF	TGTGCCAGCAGTGATTATAATATTACTACCGGGACAGGGTCTTTCGTCGGCAATCAGCCCCAGCATTTT
NA	many	TRBV7-8	TRBJ2-1	CASSLVPVSYNEQFF	TGTGCCAGCAGCTTAGTTCCAGTCTCCTACAATGAGCAGTTCTTC
TRBD1	many	TRBV10-3	TRBJ2-2	CAISAGTGNTGELFF	TGTGCCATCAGCGCCGGGACAGGGAACACCGGGGAGCTGTTTTTT
TRBD2	many	TRBV6-2/TRBV6-3	TRBJ2-1	CASSPGLTYNEQFF	TGTGCCAGCAGTCCGGGACTAACTTACAATGAGCAGTTCTTC